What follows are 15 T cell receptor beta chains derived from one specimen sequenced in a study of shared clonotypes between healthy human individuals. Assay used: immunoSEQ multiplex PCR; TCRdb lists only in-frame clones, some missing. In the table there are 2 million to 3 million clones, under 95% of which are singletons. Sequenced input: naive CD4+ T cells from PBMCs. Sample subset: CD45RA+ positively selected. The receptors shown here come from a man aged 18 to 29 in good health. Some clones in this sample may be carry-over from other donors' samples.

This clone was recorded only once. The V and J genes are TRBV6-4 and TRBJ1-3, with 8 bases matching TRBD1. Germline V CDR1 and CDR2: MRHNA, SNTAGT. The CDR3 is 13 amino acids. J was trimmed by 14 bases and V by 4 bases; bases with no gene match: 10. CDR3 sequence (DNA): TGTGCCAGCAGTGTCCCACGGGACAGGCCCTTATATTTT. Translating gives CASSVPRDRPLYF.

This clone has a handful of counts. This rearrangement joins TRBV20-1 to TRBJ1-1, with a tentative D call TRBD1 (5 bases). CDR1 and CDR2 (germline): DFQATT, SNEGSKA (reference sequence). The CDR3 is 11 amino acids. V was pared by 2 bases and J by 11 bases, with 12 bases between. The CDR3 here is CSARPQGKAFF. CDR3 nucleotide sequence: TGCAGTGCTAGACCCCAGGGTAAGGCTTTCTTT.

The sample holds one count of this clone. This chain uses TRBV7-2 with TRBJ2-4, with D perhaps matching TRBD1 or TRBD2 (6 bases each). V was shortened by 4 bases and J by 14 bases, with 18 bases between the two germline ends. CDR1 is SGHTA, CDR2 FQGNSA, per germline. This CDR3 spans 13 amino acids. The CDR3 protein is CASSSTGTFVEYF. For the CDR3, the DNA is TGTGCCAGCAGCTCCACAGGGACTTTTGTTGAGTACTTC.

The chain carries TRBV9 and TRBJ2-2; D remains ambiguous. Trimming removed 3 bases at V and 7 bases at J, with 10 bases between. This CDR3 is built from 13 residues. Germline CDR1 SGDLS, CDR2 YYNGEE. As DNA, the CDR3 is TGTGCCAGCAGCGCTAGGACGGACGGGGAGCTGTTTTTT. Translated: CASSARTDGELFF.

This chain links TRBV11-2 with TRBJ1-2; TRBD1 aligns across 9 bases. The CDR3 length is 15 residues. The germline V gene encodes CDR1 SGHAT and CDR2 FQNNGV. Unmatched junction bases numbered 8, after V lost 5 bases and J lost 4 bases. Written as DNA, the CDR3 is TGTGCCAGCAGCCCAGTGGGGGACAGGGTCTATGGCTACACCTTC. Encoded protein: CASSPVGDRVYGYTF.

The CDR3 DNA is TGTGCCAGCAGCTTAGATCGGGCAAGCAACACTGAAGCTTTCTTT. It codes for CASSLDRASNTEAFF. This chain connects TRBV11-2 to TRBJ1-1; D call uncertain. Between the trimmed V and J ends, which lost 0 bases and 2 bases, there was a span of 10 bases. The length of the CDR3 is 15 residues. Per the germline V gene, CDR1 is SGHAT and CDR2 is FQNNGV.

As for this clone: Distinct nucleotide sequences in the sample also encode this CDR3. CDR3 protein: CASSPTGTGNTEAFF. The CDR3 DNA is TGTGCCAGCAGTCCGACCGGGACAGGGAACACTGAAGCTTTCTTT. The chain recombines TRBV28 with TRBJ1-1; TRBD1 matches at 8 bases. Germline trimming cut 5 bases from V and 1 base from J; bases unmatched to any gene: 6. Germline V CDR1 and CDR2: MDHEN, SYDVKM. This CDR3 comprises 15 residues.

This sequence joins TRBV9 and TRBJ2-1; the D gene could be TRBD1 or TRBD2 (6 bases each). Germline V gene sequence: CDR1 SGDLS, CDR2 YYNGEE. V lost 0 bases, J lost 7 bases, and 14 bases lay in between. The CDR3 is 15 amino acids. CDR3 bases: TGTGCCAGCAGCGTAGAACCGGGGGCGGGTAATGAGCAGTTCTTC. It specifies CASSVEPGAGNEQFF. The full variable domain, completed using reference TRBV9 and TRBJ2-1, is DSGVTQTPKHLITATGQRVTLRCSPRSGDLSVYWYQQSLDQGLQFLIQYYNGEERAKGNILERFSAQQFPDLHSELNLSSLELGDSALYFCASSVEPGAGNEQFFGPGTRLTVL.

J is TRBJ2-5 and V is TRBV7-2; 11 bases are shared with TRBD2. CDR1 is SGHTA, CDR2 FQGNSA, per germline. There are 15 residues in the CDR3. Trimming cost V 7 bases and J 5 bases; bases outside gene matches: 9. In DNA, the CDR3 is TGTGCCAGCACCACGCGGGCTAGCGGGGGGGAGACCCAGTACTTC. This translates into CASTTRASGGETQYF.

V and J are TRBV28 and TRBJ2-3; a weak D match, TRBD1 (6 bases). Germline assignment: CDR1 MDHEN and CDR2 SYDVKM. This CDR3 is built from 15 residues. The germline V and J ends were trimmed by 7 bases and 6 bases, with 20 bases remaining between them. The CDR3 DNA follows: TGTGCCAGCAACACCGGGACACCGTTACGGGATACGCAGTATTTT. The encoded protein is CASNTGTPLRDTQYF.

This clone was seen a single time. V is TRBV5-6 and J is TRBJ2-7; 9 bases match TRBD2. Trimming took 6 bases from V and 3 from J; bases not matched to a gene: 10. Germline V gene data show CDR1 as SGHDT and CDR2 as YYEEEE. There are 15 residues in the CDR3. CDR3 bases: TGTGCCAGCACCCCGGCGGGAGGGCGCGGCTACGAGCAGTACTTC. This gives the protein CASTPAGGRGYEQYF. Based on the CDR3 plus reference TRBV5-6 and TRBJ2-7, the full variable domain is DAGVTQSPTHLIKTRGQQVTLRCSPKSGHDTVSWYQQALGQGPQFIFQYYEEEERQRGNFPDRFSGHQFPNYSSELNVNALLLGDSALYLCASTPAGGRGYEQYFGPGTRLTVT.

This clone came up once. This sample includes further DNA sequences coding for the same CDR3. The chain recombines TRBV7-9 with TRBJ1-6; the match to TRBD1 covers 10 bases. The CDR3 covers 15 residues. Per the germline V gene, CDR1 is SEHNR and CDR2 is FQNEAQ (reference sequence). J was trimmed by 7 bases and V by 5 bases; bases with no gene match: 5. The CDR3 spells CASSLGTGVNSPLHF. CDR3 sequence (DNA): TGTGCCAGCAGCCTAGGGACAGGGGTCAATTCACCCCTCCACTTT.

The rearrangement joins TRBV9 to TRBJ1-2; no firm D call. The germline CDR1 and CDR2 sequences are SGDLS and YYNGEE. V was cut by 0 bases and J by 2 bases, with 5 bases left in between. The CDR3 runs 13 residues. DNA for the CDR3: TGTGCCAGCAGCGTAGGCAGGAACTATGGCTACACCTTC. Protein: CASSVGRNYGYTF.

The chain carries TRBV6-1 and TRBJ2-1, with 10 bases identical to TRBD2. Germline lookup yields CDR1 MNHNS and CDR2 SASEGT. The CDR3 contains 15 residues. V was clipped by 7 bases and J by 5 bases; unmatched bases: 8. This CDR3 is CASTIAGGPDNEQFF. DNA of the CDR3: TGTGCCAGCACTATAGCGGGAGGACCAGACAATGAGCAGTTCTTC.

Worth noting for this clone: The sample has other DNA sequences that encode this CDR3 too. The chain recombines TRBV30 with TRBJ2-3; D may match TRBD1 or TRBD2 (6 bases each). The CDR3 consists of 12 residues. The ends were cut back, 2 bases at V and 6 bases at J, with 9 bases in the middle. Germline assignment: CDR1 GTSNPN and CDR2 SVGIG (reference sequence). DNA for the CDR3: TGTGCCTGGAGTCCGGGGGCCGATACGCAGTATTTT. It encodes CAWSPGADTQYF.